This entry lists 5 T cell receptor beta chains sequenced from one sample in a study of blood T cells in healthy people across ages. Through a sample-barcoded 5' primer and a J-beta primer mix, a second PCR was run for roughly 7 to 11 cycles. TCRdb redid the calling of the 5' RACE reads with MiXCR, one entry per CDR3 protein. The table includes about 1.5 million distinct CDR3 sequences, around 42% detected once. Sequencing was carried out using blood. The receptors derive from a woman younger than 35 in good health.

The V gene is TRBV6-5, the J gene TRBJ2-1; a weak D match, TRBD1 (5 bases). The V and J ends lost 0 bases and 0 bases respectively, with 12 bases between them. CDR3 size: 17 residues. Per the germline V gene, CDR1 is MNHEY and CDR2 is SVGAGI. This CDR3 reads CASSYSGRASSYNEQFF. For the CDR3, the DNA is TGTGCCAGCAGTTACTCGGGCAGGGCTAGCTCCTACAATGAGCAGTTCTTC.

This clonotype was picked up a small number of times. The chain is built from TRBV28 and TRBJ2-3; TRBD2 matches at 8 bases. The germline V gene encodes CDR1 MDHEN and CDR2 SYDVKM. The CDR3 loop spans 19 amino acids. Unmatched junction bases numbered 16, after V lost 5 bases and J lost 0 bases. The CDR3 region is CASSPFLPLAGSSTDTQYF. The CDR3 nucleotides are TGTGCCAGCAGTCCCTTCCTCCCGCTAGCGGGTTCTAGCACAGATACGCAGTATTTT.

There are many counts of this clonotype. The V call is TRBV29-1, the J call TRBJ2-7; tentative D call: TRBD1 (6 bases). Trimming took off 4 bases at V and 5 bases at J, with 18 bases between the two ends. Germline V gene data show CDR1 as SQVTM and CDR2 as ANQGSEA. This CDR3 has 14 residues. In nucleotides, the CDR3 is TGCAGCGTTGTAGGTGGGGTAACAGGGAACGAGCAGTACTTC. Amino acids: CSVVGGVTGNEQYF.

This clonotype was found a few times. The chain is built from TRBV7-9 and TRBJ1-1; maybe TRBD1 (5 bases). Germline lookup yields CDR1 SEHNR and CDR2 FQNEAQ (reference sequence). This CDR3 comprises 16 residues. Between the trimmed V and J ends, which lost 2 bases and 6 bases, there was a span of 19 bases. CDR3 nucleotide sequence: TGTGCCAGCAGCTTAAGCCTGACAGACCACGGGGCTGAAGCTTTCTTT. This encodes CASSLSLTDHGAEAFF.

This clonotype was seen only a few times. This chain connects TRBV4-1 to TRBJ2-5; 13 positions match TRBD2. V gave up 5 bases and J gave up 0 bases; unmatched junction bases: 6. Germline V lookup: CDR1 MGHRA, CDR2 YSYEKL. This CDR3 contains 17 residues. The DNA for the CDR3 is TGCGCCAGCAGCAAGACTAGCGGGGGGACGTACCAAGAGACCCAGTACTTC. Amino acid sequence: CASSKTSGGTYQETQYF.